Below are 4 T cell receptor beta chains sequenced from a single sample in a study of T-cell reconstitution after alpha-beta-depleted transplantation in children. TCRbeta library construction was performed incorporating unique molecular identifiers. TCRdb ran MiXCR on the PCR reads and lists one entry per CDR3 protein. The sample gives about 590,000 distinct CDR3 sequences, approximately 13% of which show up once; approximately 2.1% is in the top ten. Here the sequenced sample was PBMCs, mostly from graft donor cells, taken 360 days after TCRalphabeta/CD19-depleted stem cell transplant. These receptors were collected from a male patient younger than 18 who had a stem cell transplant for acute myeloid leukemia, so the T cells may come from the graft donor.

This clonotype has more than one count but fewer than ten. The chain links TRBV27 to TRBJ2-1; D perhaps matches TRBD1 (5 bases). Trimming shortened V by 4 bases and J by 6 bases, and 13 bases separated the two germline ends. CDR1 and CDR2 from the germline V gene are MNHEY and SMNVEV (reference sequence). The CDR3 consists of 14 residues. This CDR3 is CASSWGQRTNEQFF. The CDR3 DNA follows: TGTGCCAGCAGTTGGGGCCAGAGGACCAATGAGCAGTTCTTC.

The CDR3 loop reads CSAYGRDNQPQHF. CDR3 nucleotides: TGCAGTGCTTACGGACGCGACAATCAGCCCCAGCATTTT. The chain joins TRBV20-1 to TRBJ1-5; D unclear. CDR3 length: 13 residues. The V gene lost 5 bases and the J gene lost 3 bases, with 11 bases spanning the gap. Germline CDR1 is DFQATT and CDR2 is SNEGSKA (reference sequence).

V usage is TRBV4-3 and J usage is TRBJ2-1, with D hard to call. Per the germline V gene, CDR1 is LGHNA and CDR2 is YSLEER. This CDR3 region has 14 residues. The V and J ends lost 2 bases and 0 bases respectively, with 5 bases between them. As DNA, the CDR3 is TGCGCCAGCAGCCAAAGGCTCTCCTACAATGAGCAGTTCTTC. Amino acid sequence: CASSQRLSYNEQFF.

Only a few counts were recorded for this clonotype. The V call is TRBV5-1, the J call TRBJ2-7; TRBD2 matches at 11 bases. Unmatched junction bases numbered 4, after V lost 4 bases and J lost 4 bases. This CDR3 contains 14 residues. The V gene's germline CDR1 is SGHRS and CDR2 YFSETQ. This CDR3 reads CASSTGTSGYEQYF. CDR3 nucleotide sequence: TGCGCCAGCAGCACGGGGACTAGCGGTTACGAGCAGTACTTC.